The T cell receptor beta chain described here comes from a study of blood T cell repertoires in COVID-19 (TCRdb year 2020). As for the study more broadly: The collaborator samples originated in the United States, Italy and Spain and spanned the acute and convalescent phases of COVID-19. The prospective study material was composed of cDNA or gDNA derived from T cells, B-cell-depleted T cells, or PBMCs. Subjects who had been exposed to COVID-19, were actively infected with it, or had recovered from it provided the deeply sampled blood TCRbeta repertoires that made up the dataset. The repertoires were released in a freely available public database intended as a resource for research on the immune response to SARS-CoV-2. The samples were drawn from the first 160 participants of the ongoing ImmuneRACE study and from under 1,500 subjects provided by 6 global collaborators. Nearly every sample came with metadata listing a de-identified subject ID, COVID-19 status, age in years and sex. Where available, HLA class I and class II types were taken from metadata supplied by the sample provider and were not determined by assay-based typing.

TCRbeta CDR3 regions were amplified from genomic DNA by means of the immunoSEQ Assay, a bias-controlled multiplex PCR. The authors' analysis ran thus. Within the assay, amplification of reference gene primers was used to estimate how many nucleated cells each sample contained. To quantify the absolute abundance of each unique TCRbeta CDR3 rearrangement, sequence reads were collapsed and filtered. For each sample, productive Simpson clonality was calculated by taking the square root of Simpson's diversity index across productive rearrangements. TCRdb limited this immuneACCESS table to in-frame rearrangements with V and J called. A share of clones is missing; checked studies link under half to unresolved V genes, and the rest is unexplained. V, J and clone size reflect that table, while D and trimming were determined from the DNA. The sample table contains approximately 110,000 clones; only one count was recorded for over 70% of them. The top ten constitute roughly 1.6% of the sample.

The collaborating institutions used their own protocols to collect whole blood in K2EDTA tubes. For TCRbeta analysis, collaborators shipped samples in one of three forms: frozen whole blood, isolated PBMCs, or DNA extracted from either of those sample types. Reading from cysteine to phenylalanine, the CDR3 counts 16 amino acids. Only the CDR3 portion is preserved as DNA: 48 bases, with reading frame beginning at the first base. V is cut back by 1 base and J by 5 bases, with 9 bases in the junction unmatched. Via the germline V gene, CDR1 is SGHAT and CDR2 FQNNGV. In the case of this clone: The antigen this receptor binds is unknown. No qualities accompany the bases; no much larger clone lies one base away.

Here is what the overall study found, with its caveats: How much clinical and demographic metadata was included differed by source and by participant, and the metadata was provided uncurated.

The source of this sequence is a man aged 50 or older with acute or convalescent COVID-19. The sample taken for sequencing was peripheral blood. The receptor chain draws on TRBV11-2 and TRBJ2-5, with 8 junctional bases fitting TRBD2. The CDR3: CASSLAGGSPGETQYF. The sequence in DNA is TGTGCCAGCAGCTTAGCGGGGGGGAGCCCTGGGGAGACCCAGTACTTC.